This TCR beta chain was retrieved from a study of cytotoxic CD8 clonotypes in ibrutinib-treated CLL. Study observations and caveats: Clonality rose at ibrutinib response and fell back toward baseline at progression.

The CDR3 covers 15 residues. V lost 1 base and J 0 bases, leaving 10 bases between the germline ends. CDR1 and CDR2 from the germline V gene are SGHTA and FQGNSA. Only in-frame clones appear in the TCRdb table, and some are missing; sequencing was by immunoSEQ multiplex PCR. The sample carries some 50,000 clones, 69% recorded once. As concerns this clone: Its antigen is as yet unknown.

The receptor was derived from a human donor with chronic lymphocytic leukemia. V is TRBV7-2 and J is TRBJ2-7, with a tentative D call TRBD2 (6 bases). Sequenced here: PBMCs, sampled after 12 months of ibrutinib treatment. The CDR3 is CASSLGGESSYEQYF. CDR3 sequence (DNA): TGTGCCAGCAGCTTAGGCGGGGAATCCTCCTACGAGCAGTACTTC.